This T cell receptor beta chain stems from a study of blood T cell repertoires in COVID-19 (dated by TCRdb to 2018 to 2021). For the wider study: Samples from collaborators originated in the United States, Italy and Spain and spanned both the acute and convalescent phases of COVID-19. Samples came from the ongoing ImmuneRACE study (first 160 participants) plus 1,254 subjects from 6 global collaborators. A de-identified subject ID, COVID-19 status, age in years and sex were almost always included in the sample metadata. The repertoires were made available in a free public database intended to serve as a resource for research on the immune response to SARS-CoV-2. HLA class I and class II types, where available, came from metadata supplied by the sample provider rather than from assay-based typing. The prospective study material was composed of cDNA or gDNA derived from T cells, B-cell-depleted T cells, or PBMCs. Deeply sampled blood TCRbeta repertoires from subjects exposed to, actively infected with, or recovered from COVID-19 were included in the dataset.

TCRbeta CDR3 regions were amplified from genomic DNA by means of the immunoSEQ Assay, a bias-controlled multiplex PCR. From the authors' description of their analysis: Within the assay, amplification of reference gene primers was used to estimate how many nucleated cells each sample contained. Sequence reads were collapsed and filtered to measure the absolute abundance of every unique TCRbeta CDR3 rearrangement. For each sample, productive Simpson clonality was calculated by taking the square root of Simpson's diversity index across productive rearrangements. The table was pulled from immuneACCESS by TCRdb, which kept in-frame rearrangements only. Such tables lose some clones; where checked, under half of the loss comes from unresolved V genes, and the rest has no known cause. V and J calls and clone size are given by that table; D and trimming were obtained from the DNA. This sample lists 300,000 to 400,000 clones; more than 75% were detected once. 0.9% to 1% of the sample belongs to the ten largest clones.

The paper as a whole reports these results and caveats: Clinical and demographic metadata were provided uncurated, with the amount varying by source and participant.

Participants in the prospective study were enrolled through a virtual design, were aged roughly 18 to 100 years, and lived in some 24 United States geographic areas. Cohort assignment in the prospective study relied on participant-reported clinical history from a screening survey and a study questionnaire. Mobile phlebotomists in the prospective study collected whole blood, serum and a nasopharyngeal or oropharyngeal swab from every participant. Additional blood draws and questionnaires over an approximately 2-month period could optionally be provided by prospective study participants. Blood samples from the prospective study were shipped frozen or at room temperature prior to DNA extraction. From the germline V gene, CDR1 is SGHAT and CDR2 is FQNNGV. The germline ends are 14 bases apart after V is trimmed by 4 bases and J by 7 bases. From cysteine to phenylalanine, the CDR3 is 14 amino acids long. The read is trimmed to its CDR3 DNA, 42 bases read in frame from base 1.

Remarks on this clone: Its antigen is currently not known. No clone much larger than this one lies a single base away; base qualities are absent.

The sequence derives from a woman aged 25 to 39 with acute COVID-19. Sequenced: PBMCs or T cells enriched from blood (not recorded which). This chain is built from TRBV11-2 and TRBJ2-1; TRBD1 is possibly the D segment (6 matching bases). The DNA sequence reads TGTGCCAGCAGCTGGGACAAGGGTACGAATGAGCAGTTCTTC. It translates to CASSWDKGTNEQFF. Where the CDR3 stops, the reference TRBV11-2 and TRBJ2-1 genes take over; the full variable domain is EAGVAQSPRYKIIEKRQSVAFWCNPISGHATLYWYQQILGQGPKLLIQFQNNGVVDDSQLPKDRFSAERLKGVDSTLKIQPAKLEDSAVYLCASSWDKGTNEQFFGPGTRLTVL.